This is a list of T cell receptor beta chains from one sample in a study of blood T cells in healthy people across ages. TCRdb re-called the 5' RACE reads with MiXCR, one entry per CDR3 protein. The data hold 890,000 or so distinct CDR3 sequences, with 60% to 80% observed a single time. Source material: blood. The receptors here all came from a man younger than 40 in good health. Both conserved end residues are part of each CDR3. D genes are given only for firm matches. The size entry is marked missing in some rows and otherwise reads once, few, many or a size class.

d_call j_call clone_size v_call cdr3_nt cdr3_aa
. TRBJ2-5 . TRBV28 TGTGCCAGCAGCACTACTCGACAGGTCCCAAGTGGGACCCAGTACTTC CASSTTRQVPSGTQYF
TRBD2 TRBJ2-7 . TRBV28 TGTGCCAGCAGTTTATCCCTAGCGGGGGTACATGAGCAGTACTTC CASSLSLAGVHEQYF
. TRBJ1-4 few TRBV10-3 TGTGCCATCAGTGTCGGGGGCTTTGAAAAACTGTTTTTT CAISVGGFEKLFF
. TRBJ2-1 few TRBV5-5 TGTGCCAGCAGAGTGCAGGGCTACAATGAGCAGTTCTTC CASRVQGYNEQFF
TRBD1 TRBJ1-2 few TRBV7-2 TGTGCCAGCAGCTTCCCGACAGGGGATGCTAGCTACACCTTC CASSFPTGDASYTF
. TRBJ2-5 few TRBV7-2 TGTGCCAGCAGCTTAGAATGGGAAGCAAAGCAGTACTTC CASSLEWEAKQYF
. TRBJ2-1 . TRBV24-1 TGTGCCACCAGTGATTCATGGGACTTTCCCGCGTTCTTC CATSDSWDFPAFF
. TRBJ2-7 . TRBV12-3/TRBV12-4 TGTGCCAGCACCTCTCGGAGGGGGAGCTCCTACGAGCAGTACTTC CASTSRRGSSYEQYF
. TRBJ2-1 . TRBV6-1 TGTGCCAGCAGTGTGAGTTTGGGGGGGCCACAGAATGAGCAGTTCTTC CASSVSLGGPQNEQFF
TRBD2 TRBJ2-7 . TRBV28 TGTGCCAGCAGCCTCGGGGGGGTCGGAGCCCAGCAGTACTTC CASSLGGVGAQQYF
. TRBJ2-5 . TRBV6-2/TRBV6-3 TGTGCCAGCAGTTACTCTGCCGGACCCTTAGAGACCCAGTACTTC CASSYSAGPLETQYF
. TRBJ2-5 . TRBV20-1 TGCAGTGCTACCTTAGGGGGGTACCAAGAGACCCAGTACTTC CSATLGGYQETQYF
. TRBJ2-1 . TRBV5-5 TGTGCCAGCCGCCGGATTTACAGGGTTAGCTCCTACAATGAGCAGTTCTTC CASRRIYRVSSYNEQFF
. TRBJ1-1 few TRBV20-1 TGCAGTGCTAGTGGACCGTTGAACACTGAAGCTTTCTTT CSASGPLNTEAFF
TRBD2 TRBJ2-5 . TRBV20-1 TGCAGTGCTAGAGATCCCCACGGACTAGCGGCCCAAGAGACCCAGTACTTC CSARDPHGLAAQETQYF
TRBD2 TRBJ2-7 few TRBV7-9 TGTGCCAGCAGCTTAACGACGGGGGGAACCTACGAGCAGTACTTC CASSLTTGGTYEQYF
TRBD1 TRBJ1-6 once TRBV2 TGTGCCAGCATTCCCCATGGGACAGGAGTATCACCCCTCCACTTT CASIPHGTGVSPLHF